This T cell receptor (beta chain) stems from a study of OX40 agonist ivuxolimab in advanced cancers. Produced via immunoSEQ multiplex PCR; TCRdb's table is partial and in-frame only. The sample yields tens of thousands of clones, more than 80% seen once. Autoimmune disease history or systemic immunosuppression led to patients being barred. V was cut by 1 base and J by 4 bases, with 13 bases left in between. The CDR3 has 15 residues. Germline CDR1 is LGHNA and CDR2 is YSLEER. The chain recombines TRBV4-3 with TRBJ1-2; D perhaps matches TRBD1 (6 bases). The TCR originated in an adult with an advanced solid tumor such as melanoma, head and neck, liver or kidney cancer. Sequencing was performed on CD4+ or CD8+ T cells sorted from blood, taken in a trial of the OX40 agonist ivuxolimab. The CDR3 coding sequence is TGCGCCAGCAGCCAAGGGGGGGGCGCCGTCTATGGCTACACCTTC. Residues: CASSQGGGAVYGYTF.